This is a list of T cell receptor beta chains from one sample in a study of blood T cell repertoires in COVID-19. Generated by immunoSEQ multiplex PCR, the TCRdb table keeps only in-frame clones and is missing some. The sample consists of some 220,000 clones, approximately 80% of them appearing once. Sequenced material: peripheral blood. The receptors were gathered from a woman aged 80 or over with active or convalescent COVID-19. CDR3s include the opening cysteine and the closing phenylalanine or tryptophan. Each record gives: D gene, clone size, J gene, V gene, CDR3 DNA, CDR3 protein. A D gene is named only where the DNA matches it firmly. The size entry is marked missing in some rows and otherwise reads once, few, many or a size class.

D: TRBD2; size: once; J: TRBJ2-5; V: TRBV9; DNA: TGTGCCAGCAGCCCCCAGACTAGCCTAGGGGAGACCCAGTACTTC; CDR3: CASSPQTSLGETQYF
D: TRBD2; size: .; J: TRBJ2-3; V: TRBV24-1; DNA: TGTGCCACCAGTGATCCCCTAGGACTAGCGGGGCCGGCCTCTAGCACAGATACGCAGTATTTT; CDR3: CATSDPLGLAGPASSTDTQYF
D: TRBD1; size: .; J: TRBJ2-1; V: TRBV27; DNA: TGTGCCAGCAGTTTATGGACAGGGAGCAATGAGCAGTTCTTC; CDR3: CASSLWTGSNEQFF
D: .; size: .; J: TRBJ1-5; V: TRBV7-2; DNA: TGTGCCAGCAGCTTAGAATCGGGGGTCGGCAATCAGCCCCAGCATTTT; CDR3: CASSLESGVGNQPQHF
D: .; size: once; J: TRBJ1-2; V: TRBV4-1; DNA: TGCGCCAGCAGCCCTGTCCCCGGGATTAACTATGGCTACACCTTC; CDR3: CASSPVPGINYGYTF
D: TRBD2; size: .; J: TRBJ2-3; V: TRBV24-1; DNA: TGTGCCACCAGTGATGTGTCGGGGGGTCGCACAGATACGCAGTATTTT; CDR3: CATSDVSGGRTDTQYF
D: .; size: .; J: TRBJ2-1; V: TRBV12-3/TRBV12-4; DNA: TGTGCCAGCAGTTCCAGGGTTAATGAGCAGTTCTTC; CDR3: CASSSRVNEQFF
D: TRBD1; size: .; J: TRBJ1-6; V: TRBV24-1; DNA: TGTGCCACCAGCCGGACAGGGTATTCACCCCTCCACTTT; CDR3: CATSRTGYSPLHF
D: TRBD1; size: .; J: TRBJ2-2; V: TRBV7-2; DNA: TGTGCCAGCAGCCGGGACAGGAACACCGGGGAGCTGTTTTTT; CDR3: CASSRDRNTGELFF
D: TRBD2; size: .; J: TRBJ2-3; V: TRBV7-9; DNA: TGTGCCAGCAGCTCTCAAACCGTAGCGGGGGACACAGATACGCAGTATTTT; CDR3: CASSSQTVAGDTDTQYF
D: .; size: .; J: TRBJ2-3; V: TRBV7-2; DNA: TGTGCCAGCAGCCCCAGGACTTCCTCCGACACAGATACGCAGTATTTT; CDR3: CASSPRTSSDTDTQYF
D: .; size: .; J: TRBJ1-1; V: TRBV9; DNA: TGTGCCAGCAGCGTAGGGGACACGAACACTGAAGCTTTCTTT; CDR3: CASSVGDTNTEAFF
D: .; size: .; J: TRBJ1-1; V: TRBV6-6; DNA: TGTGCCAGCAGTTACTTAGCAGGGTTGAACACTGAAGCTTTCTTT; CDR3: CASSYLAGLNTEAFF
D: TRBD1; size: few; J: TRBJ2-7; V: TRBV6-6; DNA: TGTGCCAGCAGTTACCCCCAGCAGGGGGCCCTCTACGAGCAGTACTTC; CDR3: CASSYPQQGALYEQYF
D: .; size: once; J: TRBJ2-5; V: TRBV6-6; DNA: TGTGCCAGCACAAGGAGTTCTCAAGAGACCCAGTACTTC; CDR3: CASTRSSQETQYF
D: .; size: .; J: TRBJ2-5; V: TRBV5-1; DNA: TGCGCCAGCAGCTTGATGGGGCGAGAGACCCAGTACTTC; CDR3: CASSLMGRETQYF
D: TRBD1; size: .; J: TRBJ1-4; V: TRBV6-2/TRBV6-3; DNA: TGTGCCAGCAGTTACGCGACGACAGGGTCTAATGAAAAACTGTTTTTT; CDR3: CASSYATTGSNEKLFF
D: TRBD1; size: .; J: TRBJ1-1; V: TRBV9; DNA: TGTGCCAGCAGCGGGGCCTCGGGACAGGGTCTTATTTTGATATATACTGAAGCTTTCTTT; CDR3: CASSGASGQGLILIYTEAFF
D: .; size: .; J: TRBJ2-5; V: TRBV6-1; DNA: TGTGCCAGCAGATGGACAGCACTCCAAGAGACCCAGTACTTC; CDR3: CASRWTALQETQYF
D: .; size: .; J: TRBJ2-5; V: TRBV2; DNA: TGTGCCAGCAGTCCGGGGACACGGCGGGAGACCCAGTACTTC; CDR3: CASSPGTRRETQYF
D: .; size: once; J: TRBJ1-6; V: TRBV30; DNA: TGTGCCTGGAACCCTGACAGCTCCTATAATTCACCCCTCCACTTT; CDR3: CAWNPDSSYNSPLHF
D: TRBD1; size: .; J: TRBJ1-2; V: TRBV19; DNA: TGTGCCAGTAGTATCAGGGACAGATCTAACTATGGCTACACCTTC; CDR3: CASSIRDRSNYGYTF
D: TRBD1; size: .; J: TRBJ1-1; V: TRBV19; DNA: TGTGCCAGTAGCTCCGGGACAGGGAGTACTGAAGCTTTCTTT; CDR3: CASSSGTGSTEAFF
D: .; size: once; J: TRBJ2-7; V: TRBV28; DNA: TGTGCCAGCAGTTTAAGCGGACGCGAGCAGTACTTC; CDR3: CASSLSGREQYF